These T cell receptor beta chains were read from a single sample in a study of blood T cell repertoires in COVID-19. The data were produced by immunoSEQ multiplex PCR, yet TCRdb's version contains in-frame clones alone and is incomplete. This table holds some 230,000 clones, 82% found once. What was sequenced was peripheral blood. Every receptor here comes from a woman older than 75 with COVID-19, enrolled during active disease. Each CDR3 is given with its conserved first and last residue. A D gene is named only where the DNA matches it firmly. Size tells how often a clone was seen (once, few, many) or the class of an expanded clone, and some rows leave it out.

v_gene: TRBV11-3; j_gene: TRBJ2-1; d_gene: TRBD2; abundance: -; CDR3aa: CASSYSGGASNEQFF; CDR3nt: TGTGCCAGCAGCTATAGCGGGGGGGCCTCCAATGAGCAGTTCTTC
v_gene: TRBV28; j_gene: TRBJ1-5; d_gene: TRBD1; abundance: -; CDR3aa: CASRAGQGGQPQHF; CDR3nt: TGTGCCAGCAGAGCGGGACAGGGAGGGCAGCCCCAGCATTTT
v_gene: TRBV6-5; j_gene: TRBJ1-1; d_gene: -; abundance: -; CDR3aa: CASSPRGGLTEAFF; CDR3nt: TGTGCCAGCAGCCCCCGGGGAGGGCTCACTGAAGCTTTCTTT
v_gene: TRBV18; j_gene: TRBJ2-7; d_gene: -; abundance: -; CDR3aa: CASSPSRVVGYEQYF; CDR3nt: TGTGCCAGCTCTCCCTCCCGGGTAGTAGGCTACGAGCAGTACTTC
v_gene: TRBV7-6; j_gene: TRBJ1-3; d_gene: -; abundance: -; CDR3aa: CASSLVQWTAGNTIYF; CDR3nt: TGTGCCAGCAGCTTAGTCCAGTGGACAGCTGGAAACACCATATATTTT
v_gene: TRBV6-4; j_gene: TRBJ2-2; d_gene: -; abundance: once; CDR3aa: CASSALVNTGELFF; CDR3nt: TGTGCCAGCAGTGCACTGGTCAACACCGGGGAGCTGTTTTTT
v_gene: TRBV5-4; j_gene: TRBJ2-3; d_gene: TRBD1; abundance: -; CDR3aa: CASSLGADRVTDTQYF; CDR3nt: TGTGCCAGCAGCTTGGGGGCCGACAGGGTCACAGATACGCAGTATTTT
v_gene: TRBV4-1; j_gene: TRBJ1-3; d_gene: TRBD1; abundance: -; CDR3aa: CASSQDMGQISGNTIYF; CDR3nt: TGCGCCAGCAGCCAAGATATGGGACAGATTTCTGGAAACACCATATATTTT
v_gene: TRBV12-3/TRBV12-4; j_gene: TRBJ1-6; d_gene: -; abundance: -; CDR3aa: CASSRRGNSPLHF; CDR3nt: TGTGCCAGCAGTCGACGAGGTAATTCACCCCTCCACTTT
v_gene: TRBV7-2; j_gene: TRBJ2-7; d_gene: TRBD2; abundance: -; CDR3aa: CASSLGWTSPLPEQYF; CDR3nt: TGTGCCAGCAGCTTAGGGTGGACTAGCCCTCTCCCCGAGCAGTACTTC
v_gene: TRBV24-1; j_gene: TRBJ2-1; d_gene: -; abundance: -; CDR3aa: CATSDPRVPNNEQFF; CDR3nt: TGTGCCACCAGTGACCCCCGGGTACCCAACAATGAGCAGTTCTTC
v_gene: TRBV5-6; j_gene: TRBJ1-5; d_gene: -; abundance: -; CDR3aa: CASSLERNQPQHF; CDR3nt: TGTGCCAGCAGCTTGGAGAGGAATCAGCCCCAGCATTTT
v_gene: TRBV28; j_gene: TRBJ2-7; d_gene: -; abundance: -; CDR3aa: CASTIPAGNSYEQYF; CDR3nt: TGTGCCAGCACCATCCCGGCGGGGAACAGCTACGAGCAGTACTTC
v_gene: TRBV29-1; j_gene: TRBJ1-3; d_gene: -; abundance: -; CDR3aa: CSVGGSGSGNTIYF; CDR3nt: TGCAGCGTTGGTGGGTCAGGGTCTGGAAACACCATATATTTT
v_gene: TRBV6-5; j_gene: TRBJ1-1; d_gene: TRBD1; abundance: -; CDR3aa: CASSFGQGTEAFF; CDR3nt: TGTGCCAGCAGTTTTGGACAGGGCACTGAAGCTTTCTTT
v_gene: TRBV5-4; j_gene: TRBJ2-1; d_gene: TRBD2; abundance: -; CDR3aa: CASSFGGGASGYNEQFF; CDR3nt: TGTGCCAGCAGCTTCGGAGGAGGTGCTAGCGGCTACAATGAGCAGTTCTTC
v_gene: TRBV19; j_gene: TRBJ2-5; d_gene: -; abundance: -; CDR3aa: CASSTNSPPQETQYF; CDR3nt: TGTGCCAGTAGTACCAATAGCCCCCCGCAAGAGACCCAGTACTTC
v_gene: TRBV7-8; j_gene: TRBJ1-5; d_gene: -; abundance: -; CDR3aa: CASSRAQSNQPQHF; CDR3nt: TGTGCCAGCAGCCGAGCACAGAGCAATCAGCCCCAGCATTTT
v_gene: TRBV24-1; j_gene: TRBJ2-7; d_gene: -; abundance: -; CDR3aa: CATNQMPAVSYEQYF; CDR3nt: TGTGCCACCAACCAGATGCCTGCGGTATCCTACGAGCAGTACTTC
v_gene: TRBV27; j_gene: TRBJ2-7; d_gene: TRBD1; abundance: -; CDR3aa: CASSPQGGEQYF; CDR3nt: TGTGCCAGCAGCCCACAGGGGGGCGAGCAGTACTTC
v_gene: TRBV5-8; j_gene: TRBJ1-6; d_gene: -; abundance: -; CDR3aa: CASSLTYRVSDSPLHF; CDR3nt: TGTGCCAGCAGCCTTACTTACAGGGTCTCGGATTCACCCCTCCACTTT
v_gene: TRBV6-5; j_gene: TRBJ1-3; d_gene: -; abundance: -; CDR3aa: CASSYSGGGSGNTIYF; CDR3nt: TGTGCCAGCAGTTACTCGGGAGGGGGCTCTGGAAACACCATATATTTT
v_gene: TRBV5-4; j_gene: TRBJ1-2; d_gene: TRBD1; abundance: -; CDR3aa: CASSLRQGVHGYTF; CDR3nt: TGTGCCAGCAGCTTGAGACAGGGGGTCCATGGCTACACCTTC
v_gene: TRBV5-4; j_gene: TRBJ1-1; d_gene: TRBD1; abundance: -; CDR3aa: CASSFRGQGYTEAFF; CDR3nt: TGTGCCAGCAGCTTTCGGGGACAGGGATACACTGAAGCTTTCTTT
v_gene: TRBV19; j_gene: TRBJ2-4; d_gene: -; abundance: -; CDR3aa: CASSIDVPRQAGKSKNIQYF; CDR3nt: TGTGCCAGTAGTATAGATGTTCCCCGACAGGCAGGGAAGTCCAAAAACATTCAGTACTTC